This record covers a single T cell receptor (beta chain). Its antigen remains unknown. V was pared by 5 bases and J by 0 bases, with 12 bases of the junction left unmatched. This CDR3 has 20 amino acids. The germline CDR1 and CDR2 sequences are MNHEY and SMNVEV (reference sequence). One entry per CDR3 protein, called by TCRdb with MiXCR from the reads. The data show approximately 500,000 distinct CDR3 sequences, with approximately 26% seen just once and over 10% held by the top ten. The data are from a study of T cell repertoires in cytomegalovirus infection. Study-wide background: Public TCR beta signatures indicated both CMV infection and matching HLA type.

The study, taken as a whole, reports: Cumulative frequency (of public TCR beta family members) identified carriers of CMV plus the relevant HLA. Ex vivo responses were dominated by HLA-C-restricted CMV-specific TCR beta clonotypes.

This receptor was obtained from a human donor in good health (CMV status not recorded). Some clones in this sample may be carry-over from other donors' samples. The sequenced material came from PBMCs. The rearrangement links TRBV27 to TRBJ2-1, with TRBD2 identical over 14 bases. The CDR3 region has the DNA TGTGCCAGCAGTCCTAGGGTTGGACTAGCGGGAGGCCACTCCTACAATGAGCAGTTCTTC. Translated, it gives CASSPRVGLAGGHSYNEQFF.